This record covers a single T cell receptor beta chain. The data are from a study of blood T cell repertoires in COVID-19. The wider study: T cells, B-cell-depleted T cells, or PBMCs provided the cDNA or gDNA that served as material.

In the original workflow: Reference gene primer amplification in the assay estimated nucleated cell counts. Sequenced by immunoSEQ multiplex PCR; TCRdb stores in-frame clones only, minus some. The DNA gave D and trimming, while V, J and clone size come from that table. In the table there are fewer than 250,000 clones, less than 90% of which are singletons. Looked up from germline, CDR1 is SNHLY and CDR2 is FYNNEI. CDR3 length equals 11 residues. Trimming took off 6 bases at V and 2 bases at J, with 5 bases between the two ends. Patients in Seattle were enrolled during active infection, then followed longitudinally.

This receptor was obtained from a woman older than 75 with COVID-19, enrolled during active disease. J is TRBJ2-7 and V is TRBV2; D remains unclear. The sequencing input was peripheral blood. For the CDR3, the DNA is TGTGCCAGCAGCATCACCTACGAGCAGTACGTC. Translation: CASSITYEQYV.